This TCR beta chain originates from a study of response to subunit inactivated influenza vaccine. This clonotype was counted only a few times. Germline-derived CDR1 and CDR2 are LGHDT and YNNKEL (reference sequence). This CDR3 has 15 residues. Trimming cost V 5 bases and J 7 bases; bases outside gene matches: 9. TCRdb re-called the RT-PCR reads with MiXCR, one entry per CDR3 protein. The sample shows about 650,000 distinct CDR3 sequences, around 14% of them seen only once. The chain employs TRBV3-1 and TRBJ2-1, with 9 positions matching TRBD1. The receptor's source is a man in his forties or fifties who received an inactivated influenza vaccine. Here the sequenced sample was PBMCs from blood, taken approximately 12 days after vaccination. For the CDR3, the DNA is TGTGCCAGCAGCTATCCGGGACAGGGAAGGAATGAGCAGTTCTTC. This gives the protein CASSYPGQGRNEQFF.